A selection of T cell receptor beta chains follows, all from one sample in a study of memory CD4+ T cells and cytomegalovirus serostatus. Measured with immunoSEQ multiplex PCR; TCRdb has only the in-frame clones, and not every one. The data show 70,000 to 90,000 clones, with roughly 80% seen just once and just over 2.5% held by the top ten. Material for sequencing was memory CD4+ T cells from blood. The receptors stem from an adult in good health and CMV-seropositive. Each CDR3 is given with its conserved first and last residue. Fields, in order: J gene, clone size, V gene, D gene, CDR3 protein, CDR3 DNA. D genes are given only for firm matches. Clone size is shown for a subset of rows, as once, few, many or a class of expanded clone.

TRBJ1-2,NA,TRBV27,NA,CASSDQGLSYGYTF,TGTGCCAGCAGTGATCAGGGATTGTCCTATGGCTACACCTTC
TRBJ1-3,NA,TRBV6-5,NA,CASKIRGDSGNTIYF,TGTGCCAGCAAGATCAGGGGCGACTCTGGAAACACCATATATTTT
TRBJ1-2,once,TRBV7-2,NA,CASTPSTGSRYTF,TGTGCCAGCACCCCTTCCACGGGGTCCCGCTACACCTTC
TRBJ2-1,NA,TRBV2,NA,CASGTRPGQFF,TGTGCCAGCGGGACTCGGCCTGGGCAGTTCTTC
TRBJ2-7,NA,TRBV27,NA,CASSQDRIRSYEQYF,TGTGCCAGCAGCCAAGACAGGATACGCTCCTACGAGCAGTACTTC
TRBJ1-1,NA,TRBV2,NA,CASSDPPTGITEAFF,TGTGCCAGCAGTGACCCCCCGACGGGAATCACTGAAGCTTTCTTT
TRBJ1-1,NA,TRBV6-4,NA,CASSDSSMGGGTEAFF,TGTGCCAGCAGTGACTCCTCGATGGGAGGTGGCACTGAAGCTTTCTTT
TRBJ1-6,NA,TRBV5-1,NA,CASSLSGGGNSPLHF,TGCGCCAGCAGCTTGAGTGGGGGGGGTAATTCACCCCTCCACTTT
TRBJ2-7,NA,TRBV10-1,NA,CAAGTASYEQYF,TGCGCCGCCGGGACTGCATCCTACGAGCAGTACTTC
TRBJ1-1,NA,TRBV6-6,NA,CASSREQRGTEAFF,TGTGCCAGCTCGCGGGAGCAGAGGGGCACTGAAGCTTTCTTT
TRBJ1-4,many,TRBV2,TRBD1,CASSTGGAWEKLFF,TGTGCCAGCAGCACAGGGGGCGCTTGGGAAAAACTGTTTTTT
TRBJ1-4,NA,TRBV6-1,NA,CASGLQGQRGEKLFF,TGTGCCAGCGGGTTACAGGGCCAGAGGGGTGAAAAACTGTTTTTT
TRBJ1-3,once,TRBV5-5,NA,CASSPSGGRNTIYF,TGTGCCAGCAGCCCGTCGGGTGGCCGAAACACCATATATTTT
TRBJ1-2,once,TRBV5-6,TRBD1,CASSANRGWVNGYTF,TGTGCCAGCAGCGCCAACAGGGGGTGGGTGAATGGCTACACCTTC
TRBJ1-6,NA,TRBV6-5,TRBD1,CASSFGQGGEALHF,TGTGCCAGCAGTTTCGGACAGGGGGGGGAGGCCCTCCACTTT
TRBJ2-7,NA,TRBV11-2,NA,CASSLGLGMLDEQYF,TGTGCCAGCAGCTTAGGACTGGGAATGTTGGACGAGCAGTACTTC
TRBJ1-2,NA,TRBV2,TRBD1,CASSEPRTGSYGYTF,TGTGCCAGCAGTGAACCCCGGACAGGTAGCTATGGCTACACCTTC
TRBJ1-2,NA,TRBV11-2,TRBD1,CASTQGVNYGYTF,TGTGCCAGCACCCAGGGGGTGAACTATGGCTACACCTTC
TRBJ1-5,few,TRBV19,TRBD1,CASSPGTGRIGNQPQHF,TGTGCCAGTAGTCCCGGGACAGGGAGGATCGGCAATCAGCCCCAGCATTTT
TRBJ1-1,once,TRBV6-5,NA,CASRLPGLGTEAFF,TGTGCCAGCAGGTTACCTGGCCTTGGAACTGAAGCTTTCTTT
TRBJ1-1,NA,TRBV7-2,NA,CASSTQGANTEAFF,TGTGCCAGCAGCACCCAGGGAGCGAACACTGAAGCTTTCTTT
TRBJ1-1,NA,TRBV29-1,NA,CSVSGRGGGTEAFF,TGCAGCGTGTCGGGGAGGGGCGGAGGGACTGAAGCTTTCTTT
TRBJ2-1,NA,TRBV27,NA,CASRQPRPDFSYNEQFF,TGTGCCAGCCGTCAACCTCGGCCGGATTTCTCCTACAATGAGCAGTTCTTC
TRBJ1-4,few,TRBV19,NA,CASTSGFTENEKLFF,TGTGCCAGTACCTCTGGATTTACAGAGAATGAAAAACTGTTTTTT
TRBJ1-5,NA,TRBV30,NA,CAWSSSRGRGYQPQHF,TGTGCCTGGAGCTCCTCCAGGGGACGGGGGTATCAGCCCCAGCATTTT
TRBJ1-4,NA,TRBV5-1,NA,CASSLGQEGEKLFF,TGCGCCAGCAGCTTGGGACAGGAGGGTGAAAAACTGTTTTTT
TRBJ1-4,NA,TRBV7-2,TRBD1,CASSYARDRAEKLFF,TGTGCCAGCAGTTACGCCCGGGACAGAGCTGAAAAACTGTTTTTT
TRBJ1-6,NA,TRBV19,TRBD1,CASTQTGFNSPLHF,TGTGCCAGTACCCAGACAGGGTTTAATTCACCCCTCCACTTT
TRBJ2-2,few,TRBV2,NA,CASSPTSPGELFF,TGTGCCAGCAGTCCGACTAGTCCCGGGGAGCTGTTTTTT
TRBJ1-1,NA,TRBV9,NA,CASSVAEGRWAEAFF,TGTGCCAGCAGCGTAGCGGAGGGGAGGTGGGCTGAAGCTTTCTTT
TRBJ1-3,NA,TRBV5-4,TRBD1,CASGTGGSGNTIYF,TGTGCCAGCGGGACAGGGGGCTCTGGAAACACCATATATTTT
TRBJ1-1,NA,TRBV6-1,TRBD1,CASSEPWTGLTEAFF,TGTGCCAGCAGTGAACCATGGACAGGGTTGACTGAAGCTTTCTTT
TRBJ2-2,NA,TRBV5-1,NA,CASSWGSGPNTGELFF,TGCGCCAGCAGCTGGGGTAGCGGTCCGAACACCGGGGAGCTGTTTTTT
TRBJ1-1,few,TRBV2,NA,CASRAGTVNTEAFF,TGTGCCAGCAGGGCCGGGACGGTGAACACTGAAGCTTTCTTT
TRBJ2-5,NA,TRBV25-1,TRBD1,CASSDPGTGQETQYF,TGTGCCAGCAGTGATCCTGGGACAGGACAAGAGACCCAGTACTTC
TRBJ1-3,NA,TRBV2,NA,CASSESGTPPGNTIYF,TGTGCCAGCAGTGAATCAGGGACTCCCCCTGGAAACACCATATATTTT
TRBJ2-2,NA,TRBV10-3,NA,CAISESLFKPTGELFF,TGTGCCATCAGTGAGTCGCTCTTTAAACCCACCGGGGAGCTGTTTTTT
TRBJ1-1,few,TRBV27,NA,CASSFSPNTEAFF,TGTGCCAGCAGTTTCAGTCCGAACACTGAAGCTTTCTTT
TRBJ1-1,once,TRBV2,NA,CASSTVTGNTEAFF,TGTGCCAGCAGTACCGTGACAGGGAACACTGAAGCTTTCTTT
TRBJ1-1,NA,TRBV5-4,NA,CASRAQQRNTEAFF,TGTGCCAGCAGAGCCCAACAACGCAACACTGAAGCTTTCTTT
TRBJ1-5,few,TRBV30,NA,CAWSKAGRQSQHF,TGTGCCTGGAGTAAGGCAGGACGTCAGTCCCAGCATTTT
TRBJ1-6,NA,TRBV4-1,NA,CASSQERGMDNSPLHF,TGCGCCAGCAGCCAAGAGCGAGGTATGGATAATTCACCCCTCCACTTT
TRBJ1-2,NA,TRBV12-2,NA,CASRGIGSWVSNGYTF,TGTGCAAGTCGCGGGATTGGATCGTGGGTCTCGAATGGCTACACCTTC
TRBJ1-5,once,TRBV7-8,NA,CASSTDRNQPQHF,TGTGCCAGCAGCACGGACAGAAATCAGCCCCAGCATTTT
TRBJ1-1,medium-sized,TRBV19,NA,CASSITGNTEAFF,TGTGCCAGTAGTATAACGGGGAACACTGAAGCTTTCTTT
TRBJ1-2,NA,TRBV7-8,NA,CASSLDKGRYGYTF,TGTGCCAGCAGCTTAGATAAGGGGAGGTATGGCTACACCTTC
TRBJ2-5,NA,TRBV5-1,NA,CASSQGLATQETQYF,TGCGCCAGCAGCCAGGGACTCGCCACTCAAGAGACCCAGTACTTC
TRBJ2-3,once,TRBV5-1,NA,CASSLGMGRIEADTQYF,TGCGCCAGCAGCTTGGGGATGGGACGGATAGAAGCAGATACGCAGTATTTT
TRBJ1-2,NA,TRBV11-2,NA,CASSLNSGGKDGYTF,TGTGCCAGCAGCTTAAATTCCGGGGGGAAGGATGGCTACACCTTC
TRBJ2-7,once,TRBV29-1,NA,CSARAHGSSYEQYF,TGCAGCGCTCGGGCCCACGGATCCTCCTACGAGCAGTACTTC
TRBJ1-2,few,TRBV7-2,NA,CASSSPTGRAIGGYTF,TGTGCCAGCAGCTCCCCAACAGGGAGGGCGATTGGGGGCTACACCTTC
TRBJ2-2,NA,TRBV2,NA,CASSVLNTGELFF,TGTGCCAGCAGTGTACTGAACACCGGGGAGCTGTTTTTT